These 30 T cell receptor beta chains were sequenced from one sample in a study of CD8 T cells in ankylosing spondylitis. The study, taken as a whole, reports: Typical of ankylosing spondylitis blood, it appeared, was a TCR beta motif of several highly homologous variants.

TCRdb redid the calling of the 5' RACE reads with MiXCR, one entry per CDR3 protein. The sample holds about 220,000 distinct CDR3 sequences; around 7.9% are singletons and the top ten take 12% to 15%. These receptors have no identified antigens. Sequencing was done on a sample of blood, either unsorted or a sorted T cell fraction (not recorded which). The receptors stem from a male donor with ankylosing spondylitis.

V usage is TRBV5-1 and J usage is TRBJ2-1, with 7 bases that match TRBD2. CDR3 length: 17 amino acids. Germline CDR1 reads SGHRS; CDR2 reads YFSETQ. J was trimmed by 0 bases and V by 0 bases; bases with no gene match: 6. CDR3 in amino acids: CASSLARGVSSYNEQFF. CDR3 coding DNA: TGCGCCAGCAGCTTGGCTCGGGGGGTGAGCTCCTACAATGAGCAGTTCTTC.

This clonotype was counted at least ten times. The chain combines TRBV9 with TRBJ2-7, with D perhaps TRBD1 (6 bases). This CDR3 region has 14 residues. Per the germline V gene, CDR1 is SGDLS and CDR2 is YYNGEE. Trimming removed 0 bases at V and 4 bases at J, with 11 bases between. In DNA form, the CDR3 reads TGTGCCAGCAGCGTAGGGGGACAAGATTACGAGCAGTACTTC. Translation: CASSVGGQDYEQYF.

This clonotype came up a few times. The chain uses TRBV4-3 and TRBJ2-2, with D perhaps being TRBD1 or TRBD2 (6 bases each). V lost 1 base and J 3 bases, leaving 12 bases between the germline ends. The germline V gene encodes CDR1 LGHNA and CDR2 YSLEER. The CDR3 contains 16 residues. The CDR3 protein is CASSQGTGTYTGELFF. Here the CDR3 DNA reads TGCGCCAGCAGCCAAGGTACAGGGACTTACACCGGGGAGCTGTTTTTT.

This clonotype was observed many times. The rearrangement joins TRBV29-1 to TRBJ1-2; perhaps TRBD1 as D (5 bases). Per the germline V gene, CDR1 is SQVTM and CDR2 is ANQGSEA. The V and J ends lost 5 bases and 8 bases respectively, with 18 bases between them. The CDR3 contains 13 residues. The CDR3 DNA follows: TGCAGCGTTTGGGGCAGGGACCTAGGGGGCTACACCTTC. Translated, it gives CSVWGRDLGGYTF. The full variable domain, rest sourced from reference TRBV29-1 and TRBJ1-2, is SAVISQKPSRDICQRGTSLTIQCQVDSQVTMMFWYRQQPGQSLTLIATANQGSEATYESGFVIDKFPISRPNLTFSTLTVSNMSPEDSSIYLCSVWGRDLGGYTFGSGTRLTVV.

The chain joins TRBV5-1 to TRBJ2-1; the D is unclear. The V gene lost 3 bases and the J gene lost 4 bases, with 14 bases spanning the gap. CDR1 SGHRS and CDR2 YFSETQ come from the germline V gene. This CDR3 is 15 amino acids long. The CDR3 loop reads CASSSGGRPYNEQFF. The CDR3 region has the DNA TGCGCCAGCAGCTCGGGTGGCAGACCTTACAATGAGCAGTTCTTC.

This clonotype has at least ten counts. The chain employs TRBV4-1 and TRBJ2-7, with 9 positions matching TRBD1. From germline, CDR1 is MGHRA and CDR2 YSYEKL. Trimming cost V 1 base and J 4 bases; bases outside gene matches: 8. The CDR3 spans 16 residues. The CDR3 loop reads CASSQAPGTGLYEQYF. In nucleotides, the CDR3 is TGCGCCAGCAGCCAAGCCCCCGGGACAGGGTTGTACGAGCAGTACTTC.

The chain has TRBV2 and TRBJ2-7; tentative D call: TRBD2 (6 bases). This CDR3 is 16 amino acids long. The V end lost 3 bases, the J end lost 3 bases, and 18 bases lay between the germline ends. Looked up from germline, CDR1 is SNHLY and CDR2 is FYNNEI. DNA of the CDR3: TGTGCCAGCAGTGAGTGGGGGGACGGACCGAACTACGAGCAGTACTTC. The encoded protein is CASSEWGDGPNYEQYF.

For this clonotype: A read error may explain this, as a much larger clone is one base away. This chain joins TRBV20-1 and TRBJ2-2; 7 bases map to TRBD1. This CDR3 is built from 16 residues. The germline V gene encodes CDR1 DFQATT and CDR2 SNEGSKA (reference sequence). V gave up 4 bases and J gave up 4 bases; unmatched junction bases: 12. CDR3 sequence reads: CSATWEGGSGTGELFF. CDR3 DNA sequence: TGCAGTGCTACCTGGGAAGGGGGCAGCGGCACCGGGGAGCTGTTTTTT.

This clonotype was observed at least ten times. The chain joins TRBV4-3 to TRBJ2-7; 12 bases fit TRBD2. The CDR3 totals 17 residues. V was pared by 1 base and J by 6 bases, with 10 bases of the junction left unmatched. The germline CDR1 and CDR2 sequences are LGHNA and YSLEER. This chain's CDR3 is CASSQVALAGGESEQYF. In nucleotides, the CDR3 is TGCGCCAGCAGCCAAGTGGCACTAGCGGGAGGAGAATCCGAGCAGTACTTC.

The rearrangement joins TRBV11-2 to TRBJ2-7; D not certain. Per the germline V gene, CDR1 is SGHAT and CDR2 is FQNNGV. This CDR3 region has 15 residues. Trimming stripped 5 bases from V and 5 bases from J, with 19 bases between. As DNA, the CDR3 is TGTGCCAGCAGCCTCGGCGGACCTGGTTGGAACGAGCAGTACTTC. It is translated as CASSLGGPGWNEQYF.

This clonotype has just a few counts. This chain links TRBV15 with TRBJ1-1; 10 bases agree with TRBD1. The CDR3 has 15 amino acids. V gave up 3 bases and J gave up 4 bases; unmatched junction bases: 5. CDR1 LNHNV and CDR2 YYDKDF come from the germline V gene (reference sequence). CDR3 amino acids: CATSSGTGVGTEAFF. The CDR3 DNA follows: TGTGCCACCAGCAGTGGGACAGGGGTTGGCACTGAAGCTTTCTTT.

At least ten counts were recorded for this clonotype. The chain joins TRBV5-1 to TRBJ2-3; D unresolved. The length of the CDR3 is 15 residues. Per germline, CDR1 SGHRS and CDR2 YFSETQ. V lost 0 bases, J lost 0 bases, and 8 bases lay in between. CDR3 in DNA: TGCGCCAGCAGCTTGGTACAACGAAGCACAGATACGCAGTATTTT. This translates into CASSLVQRSTDTQYF.

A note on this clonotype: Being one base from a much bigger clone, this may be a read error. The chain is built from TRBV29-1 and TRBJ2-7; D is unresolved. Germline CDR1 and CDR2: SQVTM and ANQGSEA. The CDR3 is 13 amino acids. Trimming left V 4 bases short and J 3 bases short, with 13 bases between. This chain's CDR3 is CSVADRANYEQYF. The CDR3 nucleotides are TGCAGCGTTGCAGACCGGGCTAACTACGAGCAGTACTTC.

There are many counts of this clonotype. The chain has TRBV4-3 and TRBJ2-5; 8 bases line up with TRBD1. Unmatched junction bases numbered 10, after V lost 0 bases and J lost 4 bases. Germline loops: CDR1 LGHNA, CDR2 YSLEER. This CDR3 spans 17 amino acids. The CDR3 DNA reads TGCGCCAGCAGCCAAGACCGGGGCAGGGGGCTTGGAGAGACCCAGTACTTC. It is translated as CASSQDRGRGLGETQYF.

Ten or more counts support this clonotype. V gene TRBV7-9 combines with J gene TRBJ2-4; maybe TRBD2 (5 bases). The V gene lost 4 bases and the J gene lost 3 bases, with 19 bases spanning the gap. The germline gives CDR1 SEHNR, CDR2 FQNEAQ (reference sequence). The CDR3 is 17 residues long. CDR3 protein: CASSSYLQRTGKNIQYF. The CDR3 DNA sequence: TGTGCCAGCAGCTCGTACTTACAGAGGACTGGCAAAAACATTCAGTACTTC.

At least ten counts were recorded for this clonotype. CDR3 nucleotides: TGTGCCAGCAGCTCGACCGGGACAACCTACGAGCAGTACTTC. The encoded protein is CASSSTGTTYEQYF. V gene TRBV27 combines with J gene TRBJ2-7, with a tentative D call TRBD1 (6 bases). V shed 6 bases and J shed 2 bases, with 14 bases lying between them. Germline CDR1 and CDR2: MNHEY and SMNVEV (reference sequence). The CDR3 consists of 14 residues.

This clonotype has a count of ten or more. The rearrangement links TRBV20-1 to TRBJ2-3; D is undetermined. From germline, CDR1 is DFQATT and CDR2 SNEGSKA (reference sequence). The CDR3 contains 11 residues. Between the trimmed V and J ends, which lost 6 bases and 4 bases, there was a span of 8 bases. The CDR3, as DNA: TGCAGTGCCCGCCGGGCAGATACGCAGTATTTT. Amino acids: CSARRADTQYF.

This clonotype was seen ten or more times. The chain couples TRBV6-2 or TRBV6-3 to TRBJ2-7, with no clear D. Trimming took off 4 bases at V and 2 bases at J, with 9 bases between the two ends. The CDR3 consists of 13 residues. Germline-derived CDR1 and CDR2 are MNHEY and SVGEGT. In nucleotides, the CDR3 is TGTGCCAGCAGTTCCGGAATTGCCTACGAGCAGTACTTC. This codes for CASSSGIAYEQYF.

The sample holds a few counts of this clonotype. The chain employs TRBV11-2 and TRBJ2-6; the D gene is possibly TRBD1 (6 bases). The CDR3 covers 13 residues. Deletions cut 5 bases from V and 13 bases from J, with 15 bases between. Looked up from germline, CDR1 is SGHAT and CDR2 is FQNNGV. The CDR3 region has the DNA TGTGCCAGCAGCCCGGGACACCCGGGTGTCCTGACTTTC. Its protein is CASSPGHPGVLTF.

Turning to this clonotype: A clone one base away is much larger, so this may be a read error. CDR3 bases: TGCGCCAGCAGCCTCTCACGGATTTCTAACTACAAAGAGCAGTTCTTC. This sequence encodes CASSLSRISNYKEQFF. The chain has TRBV4-3 and TRBJ2-1, with D unresolved. The CDR3 runs 16 residues. The germline gives CDR1 LGHNA, CDR2 YSLEER.

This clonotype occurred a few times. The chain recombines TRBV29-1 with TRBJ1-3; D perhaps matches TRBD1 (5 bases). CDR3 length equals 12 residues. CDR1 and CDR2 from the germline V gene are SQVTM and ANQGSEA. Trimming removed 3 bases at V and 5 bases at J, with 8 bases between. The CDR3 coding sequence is TGCAGCGTTGAGCAGGACAGAAACACCATATATTTT. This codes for CSVEQDRNTIYF. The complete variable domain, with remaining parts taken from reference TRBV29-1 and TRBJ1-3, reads SAVISQKPSRDICQRGTSLTIQCQVDSQVTMMFWYRQQPGQSLTLIATANQGSEATYESGFVIDKFPISRPNLTFSTLTVSNMSPEDSSIYLCSVEQDRNTIYFGEGSWLTVV.

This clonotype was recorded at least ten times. CDR3 DNA: TGCAGTGCTAAGGGCGGGCAGAGCTACGAGCAGTACTTC. Protein sequence: CSAKGGQSYEQYF. The V and J genes are TRBV20-1 and TRBJ2-7; perhaps TRBD2 as D (5 bases). Trimming pared 4 bases from V and 3 bases from J, leaving 13 bases between. The CDR3 has 13 residues. Germline V lookup: CDR1 DFQATT, CDR2 SNEGSKA (reference sequence).

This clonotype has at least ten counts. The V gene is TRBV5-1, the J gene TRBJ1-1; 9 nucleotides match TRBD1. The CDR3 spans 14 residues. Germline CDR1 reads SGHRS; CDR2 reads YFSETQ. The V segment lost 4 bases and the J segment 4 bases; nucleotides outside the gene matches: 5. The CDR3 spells CASSGGTGPTEAFF. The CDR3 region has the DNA TGCGCCAGCAGCGGAGGGACAGGGCCCACTGAAGCTTTCTTT.

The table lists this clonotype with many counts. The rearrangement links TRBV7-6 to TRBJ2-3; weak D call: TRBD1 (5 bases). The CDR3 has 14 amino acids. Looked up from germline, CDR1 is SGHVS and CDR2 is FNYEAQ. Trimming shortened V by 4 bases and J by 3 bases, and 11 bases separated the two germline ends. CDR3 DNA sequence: TGTGCCAGCAGCTCAGGGTTTTCTACAGATACGCAGTATTTT. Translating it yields CASSSGFSTDTQYF.

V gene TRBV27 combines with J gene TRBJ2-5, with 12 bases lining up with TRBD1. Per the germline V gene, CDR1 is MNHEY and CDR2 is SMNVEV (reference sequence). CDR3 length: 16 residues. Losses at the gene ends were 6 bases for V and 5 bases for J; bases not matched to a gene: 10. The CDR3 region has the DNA TGTGCCAGCAGGCCGGTCGGGACAGGGGGCATGGAGACCCAGTACTTC. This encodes CASRPVGTGGMETQYF.

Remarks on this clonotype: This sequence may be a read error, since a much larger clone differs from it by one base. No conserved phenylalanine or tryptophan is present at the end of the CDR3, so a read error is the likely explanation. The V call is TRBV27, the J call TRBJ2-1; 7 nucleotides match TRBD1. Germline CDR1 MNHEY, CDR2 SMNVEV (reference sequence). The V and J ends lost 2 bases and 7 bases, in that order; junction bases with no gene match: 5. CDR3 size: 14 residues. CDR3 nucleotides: TGTGCCAGCAGTTTAGTGGGACAGCGGAATGAGCAGTTCATC. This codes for CASSLVGQRNEQFI.

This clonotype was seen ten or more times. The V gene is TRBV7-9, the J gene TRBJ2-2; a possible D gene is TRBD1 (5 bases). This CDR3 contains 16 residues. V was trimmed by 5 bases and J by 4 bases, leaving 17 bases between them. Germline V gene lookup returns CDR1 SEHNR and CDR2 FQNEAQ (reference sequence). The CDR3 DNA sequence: TGTGCCAGCAGCCCGTCAGGGTTTGGCGGCACCGGGGAGCTGTTTTTT. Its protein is CASSPSGFGGTGELFF.

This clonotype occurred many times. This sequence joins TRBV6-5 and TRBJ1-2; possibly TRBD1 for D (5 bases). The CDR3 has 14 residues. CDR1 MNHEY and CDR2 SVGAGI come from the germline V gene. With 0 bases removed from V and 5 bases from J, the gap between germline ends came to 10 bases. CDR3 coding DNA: TGTGCCAGCAGTTACTCCGGGACGGCTTATGGCTACACCTTC. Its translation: CASSYSGTAYGYTF.

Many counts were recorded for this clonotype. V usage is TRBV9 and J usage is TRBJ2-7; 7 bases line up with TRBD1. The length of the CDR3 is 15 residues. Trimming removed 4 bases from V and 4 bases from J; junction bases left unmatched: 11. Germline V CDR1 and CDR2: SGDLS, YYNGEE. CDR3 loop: CASSPSQTGLYEQYF. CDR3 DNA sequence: TGTGCCAGCAGCCCCTCCCAGACAGGGCTATACGAGCAGTACTTC. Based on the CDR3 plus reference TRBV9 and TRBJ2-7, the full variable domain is DSGVTQTPKHLITATGQRVTLRCSPRSGDLSVYWYQQSLDQGLQFLIQYYNGEERAKGNILERFSAQQFPDLHSELNLSSLELGDSALYFCASSPSQTGLYEQYFGPGTRLTVT.

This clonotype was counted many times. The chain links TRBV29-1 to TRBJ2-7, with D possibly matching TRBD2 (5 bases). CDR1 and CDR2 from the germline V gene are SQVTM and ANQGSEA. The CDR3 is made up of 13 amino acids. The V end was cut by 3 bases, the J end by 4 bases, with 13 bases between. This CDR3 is CSVEPGSGYEQYF. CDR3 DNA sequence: TGCAGCGTTGAGCCGGGGAGTGGGTACGAGCAGTACTTC.